These T cell receptor beta chains were read from a single sample in a study of OX40 agonist ivuxolimab in advanced cancers. Produced via immunoSEQ multiplex PCR; TCRdb's table is partial and in-frame only. The data contain around 50,000 clones, 75% to 85% of them singletons. This specimen was CD4+ or CD8+ T cells sorted from blood, taken in a trial of the OX40 agonist ivuxolimab. These receptors were taken from an adult with an advanced solid tumor such as melanoma, head and neck, liver or kidney cancer. The CDR3 runs from the conserved cysteine through the conserved F or W. D genes are given only for firm matches. Clone size is not always given. Where it is, it says once, few, many or a class for expanded clones.

D,V,J,size,DNA,CDR3
-,TRBV19,TRBJ2-4,-,TGTGCCAGTAGTATGGGGGGAGTGAGGGCCAAAAACATTCAGTACTTC,CASSMGGVRAKNIQYF
-,TRBV5-4,TRBJ2-1,-,TGTGCCAGCAGCCCGATCCGGGGGAATGAGCAGTTCTTC,CASSPIRGNEQFF
TRBD1,TRBV27,TRBJ2-7,-,TGTGCCAGCAGGGAGACAGGGCGCCCCTCCTACGAGCAGTACTTC,CASRETGRPSYEQYF
-,TRBV15,TRBJ2-3,-,TGTGCCACCAGCAGAGATCCCCCGACACTAGGGACTAGCACAGATACGCAGTATTTT,CATSRDPPTLGTSTDTQYF
-,TRBV5-4,TRBJ2-5,-,TGTGCCAGCAGCTCACAAGGTATCCAGGAGACCCAGTACTTC,CASSSQGIQETQYF
-,TRBV10-2,TRBJ2-5,-,TGCGCCAGCAGTGAGTCGGGGGGGCATCGACAGACCCAGTACTTC,CASSESGGHRQTQYF
-,TRBV7-9,TRBJ1-2,-,TGTGCCAGCACTGGGGACTTCCAGACTGGCTACACCTTC,CASTGDFQTGYTF
TRBD1,TRBV7-3,TRBJ1-1,-,TGTGCCAGCAGCGCCTCCCCGGACAGGGGTGCTGAAGCTTTCTTT,CASSASPDRGAEAFF
-,TRBV11-3,TRBJ2-3,-,TGTGCCAGCAGCCCCGGGTCAGATACGCAGTATTTT,CASSPGSDTQYF
-,TRBV4-2,TRBJ1-2,-,TGTGCCAGCAGCCGGGACACCTATGGCTACACCTTC,CASSRDTYGYTF
TRBD1,TRBV10-1,TRBJ1-1,-,TGCGCCAGCAGTGAGTCGGCAGGGGGAAACACTGAAGCTTTCTTT,CASSESAGGNTEAFF
TRBD1,TRBV10-2,TRBJ2-1,-,TGCGCCAGCAGACAGGGGGCCTGGAATGAGCAGTTCTTC,CASRQGAWNEQFF
-,TRBV11-2,TRBJ1-1,-,TGTGCCAGCAGCTTAGGGGGGGGGAATTTGAACACTGAAGCTTTCTTT,CASSLGGGNLNTEAFF
-,TRBV5-6,TRBJ1-2,-,TGTGCCAGCAGCTTGAGGACATACTATGGCTACACCTTC,CASSLRTYYGYTF
-,TRBV19,TRBJ1-3,-,TGTGCCAGTAGTGCACCGGGACGGCTCTCTGGAAACACCATATATTTT,CASSAPGRLSGNTIYF
-,TRBV14,TRBJ1-1,-,TGTGCCAGCAGTCGAGACAGTGAAGCTTTCTTT,CASSRDSEAFF
-,TRBV15,TRBJ2-1,-,TGTGCCACCAGCAGAGACGGTGGCACCTTAGAGCAGTTCTTC,CATSRDGGTLEQFF
-,TRBV2,TRBJ2-2,-,TGTGCCAGCAGTGGCCCGGGACACCAGGGCCCCGGGGAGCTGTTTTTT,CASSGPGHQGPGELFF
-,TRBV14,TRBJ1-5,once,TGTGCCAGCAGCCAAGATCTGGGTCAGCCCCAGCATTTT,CASSQDLGQPQHF
TRBD1,TRBV5-6,TRBJ1-6,-,TGTGCCAGCAGCTTGGGGGACAGTCGCAGCCTTAATTCACCCCTCCACTTT,CASSLGDSRSLNSPLHF
TRBD2,TRBV28,TRBJ2-5,-,TGTGCCAGCAGGCCACTAGCGGGGAGACAAGAGACCCAGTACTTC,CASRPLAGRQETQYF
-,TRBV5-4,TRBJ1-3,-,TGTGCCAGCAGCTTGGCCGGGGGATACTCTGGAAACACCATATATTTT,CASSLAGGYSGNTIYF
-,TRBV9,TRBJ2-3,-,TGTGCCAGCAGCGTAGTAGGGGCCTCCACAGATACGCAGTATTTT,CASSVVGASTDTQYF
TRBD1,TRBV5-1,TRBJ2-5,-,TGCGCCAGCAGCTTTCAGGGGGAAGAGACCCAGTACTTC,CASSFQGEETQYF
TRBD2,TRBV7-2,TRBJ2-3,few,TGTGCCAGCAGCCCCCGGGGAGCGGGGGGCCCCGATACGCAGTATTTT,CASSPRGAGGPDTQYF
-,TRBV13,TRBJ2-7,-,TGTGCCAGCAGCTCCCTTTTGTGGACAGGGAGGGGGGACTCCTACGAGCAGTACTTC,CASSSLLWTGRGDSYEQYF
-,TRBV13,TRBJ1-2,few,TGTGCCAGCAGCGCAAGAGGTGCAGGGAACTATGGCTACACCTTC,CASSARGAGNYGYTF
-,TRBV18,TRBJ1-2,-,TGTGCCAGCTCACCCCTCCCCCCCGGGCTTTCGAACTATGGCTACACCTTC,CASSPLPPGLSNYGYTF
-,TRBV18,TRBJ1-5,few,TGTGCCAGCGCGACGGATTCCAATCAGCCCCAGCATTTT,CASATDSNQPQHF
-,TRBV11-3,TRBJ1-1,-,TGTGCCAGCAGCTTAGGCCCCAGGAGGTCGGCTTTCTTT,CASSLGPRRSAFF
TRBD1,TRBV27,TRBJ2-3,-,TGTGCCAGCAGTTCGACAGGGGTGACGAGCACAGATACGCAGTATTTT,CASSSTGVTSTDTQYF
TRBD1,TRBV4-2,TRBJ1-4,once,TGTGCCAGCAGCCAAGCAACTAGCGCGGGGCCAGGGGGTGAAAAACTGTTTTTT,CASSQATSAGPGGEKLFF
-,TRBV6-1,TRBJ1-1,-,TGTGCCAGCAGCCTCGGACAGAACACTGAAGCTTTCTTT,CASSLGQNTEAFF
TRBD2,TRBV2,TRBJ2-6,-,TGTGCCAGCCGGGAGGACGGCTCTGGGGCCAACGTCCTGACTTTC,CASREDGSGANVLTF
-,TRBV4-1,TRBJ1-1,once,TGCGCCAGCAGCTCATACGGGGGGATGAACACTGAAGCTTTCTTT,CASSSYGGMNTEAFF
-,TRBV5-5,TRBJ1-3,medium-sized,TGTGCCAGCAGCTTAGGGGTCTCCTCTGGAAACACCATATATTTT,CASSLGVSSGNTIYF
-,TRBV5-1,TRBJ2-2,once,TGCGCCAGCACTAAGGACTACTTCACCGGGGAGCTGTTTTTT,CASTKDYFTGELFF
-,TRBV4-1,TRBJ2-3,-,TGCGCCAGCAGCCAAGACGCAGTCACAGATACGCAGTATTTT,CASSQDAVTDTQYF
-,TRBV19,TRBJ2-1,once,TGTGCCAGTAAGAAGAGCTCCTACAATGAGCAGTTCTTC,CASKKSSYNEQFF
-,TRBV28,TRBJ2-1,once,TGTGCCAGCAGTTCCTCGGGGAAGAGGCAGTTCTTC,CASSSSGKRQFF
TRBD2,TRBV28,TRBJ2-1,few,TGTGCCAGCACCTCGGCGGGAGAGACTAGCAGCTACAATGAGCAGTTCTTC,CASTSAGETSSYNEQFF
TRBD2,TRBV10-2,TRBJ2-5,-,TGCGCCAGCAGTGTCGGGGGGGGAGAGACCCAGTACTTC,CASSVGGGETQYF
-,TRBV7-6,TRBJ2-2,-,TGTGCCAGCAGCTTAGACGGTTTTACCGGGGAGCTGTTTTTT,CASSLDGFTGELFF
-,TRBV27,TRBJ1-1,once,TGTGCCAGCACCCCCCGATCGCGAATGAACACTGAAGCTTTCTTT,CASTPRSRMNTEAFF
-,TRBV7-9,TRBJ2-4,once,TGTGCCAGCAGCTTAGATCCGAAAGCGGCCAAAAACATTCAGTACTTC,CASSLDPKAAKNIQYF
-,TRBV29-1,TRBJ1-2,-,TGCAGCGTTGAGGGGGGCGGTGGCTACACCTTC,CSVEGGGGYTF
TRBD1,TRBV7-9,TRBJ1-2,medium-sized,TGTGCCAGCAGCTTAGGGAACACAGGGGGAGCTAACTATGGCTACACCTTC,CASSLGNTGGANYGYTF
-,TRBV7-6,TRBJ2-7,-,TGTGCCAGCAGCTCAAGAGGGGGATACGAGCAGTACTTC,CASSSRGGYEQYF
TRBD1,TRBV5-5,TRBJ2-5,once,TGTGCCAGCAGCCGCGGGACAGGGGGTTCGAAAGAGACCCAGTACTTC,CASSRGTGGSKETQYF
TRBD1,TRBV7-9,TRBJ2-7,-,TGTGCCAGCAGCACAGGGACAGCTAGCCCCTACGAGCAGTACTTC,CASSTGTASPYEQYF
-,TRBV4-1,TRBJ1-6,-,TGCGCCAGCAGCCAGGCGACGGTCCAGGGCGGTAATTCACCCCTCCACTTT,CASSQATVQGGNSPLHF
-,TRBV6-1,TRBJ2-7,-,TGTGCCAGCAGTGAAGCTCAGGACTGGTACTACGAGCAGTACTTC,CASSEAQDWYYEQYF
-,TRBV19,TRBJ2-7,-,TGTGCCAGTAGTATCATCGGGGGGCCCCCCTACGAGCAGTACTTC,CASSIIGGPPYEQYF
-,TRBV7-8,TRBJ2-5,-,TGTGCCAGCAGCTTAGGTGGCAGCCGAGAGACCCAGTACTTC,CASSLGGSRETQYF
TRBD1,TRBV7-8,TRBJ1-2,-,TGTGCCAGCAGCTTAGAGTCCGGGACAGCCTCCTATGGCTACACCTTC,CASSLESGTASYGYTF
TRBD1,TRBV5-1,TRBJ1-3,many,TGCGCCAGCAGCTTAATGCCGGGACAGGGAAACACCATATATTTT,CASSLMPGQGNTIYF
-,TRBV6-6,TRBJ1-5,-,TGTGCCAGCAGTTACGGGGGTGCCGAGCCCCAGCATTTT,CASSYGGAEPQHF
-,TRBV5-6,TRBJ2-7,few,TGTGCCAGCAGCTTGGGGACGGCCTCCTACGAGCAGTACTTC,CASSLGTASYEQYF
-,TRBV5-1,TRBJ2-5,-,TGCGCCAGCAGCTTGGTTGCCAGGGACCAAGAGACCCAGTACTTC,CASSLVARDQETQYF
TRBD1,TRBV6-5,TRBJ2-7,-,TGTGCCAGCAGGCAAGGACAGGCCATCGAGCAGTACTTC,CASRQGQAIEQYF